The T cell receptor (beta chain) under discussion was sequenced for a study of T cells in Graves' hyperthyroidism and ophthalmopathy. Study observations and caveats: The model foresaw ophthalmopathy a median around 6.8 months prior to onset. The majority of expanded thyroid clonotypes above 0.001 also appeared in blood.

Regions amplified from RNA transcripts were the TCR beta CDR3 regions. First-round RT-PCR targeting the TCR CDR3 was performed with the HTBI primer set. One entry per CDR3 protein, called by TCRdb with MiXCR from the multiplex PCR reads. The sample records a few hundred thousand distinct CDR3 sequences, about 43% being singletons. This clonotype came up a few times. Its specificity is unknown. Patients showing uncontrolled infection, other autoimmune disease, pregnancy or lactation were ineligible. This TCR was sampled from an adult woman with Graves' disease, either hyperthyroidism or ophthalmopathy (not recorded which). Material for sequencing was peripheral blood or thyroid tissue (not recorded which).

The CDR3 loop reads CAWGRGPAEAFF. In DNA form, the CDR3 reads TGTGCCTGGGGAAGGGGGCCCGCTGAAGCTTTCTTT. The genes are TRBV30 and TRBJ1-1, with 7 nucleotides matching TRBD1. This CDR3 is built from 12 residues. V dropped 5 bases and J dropped 6; count of bases not matched to a gene: 6. Per germline, CDR1 GTSNPN and CDR2 SVGIG (reference sequence).